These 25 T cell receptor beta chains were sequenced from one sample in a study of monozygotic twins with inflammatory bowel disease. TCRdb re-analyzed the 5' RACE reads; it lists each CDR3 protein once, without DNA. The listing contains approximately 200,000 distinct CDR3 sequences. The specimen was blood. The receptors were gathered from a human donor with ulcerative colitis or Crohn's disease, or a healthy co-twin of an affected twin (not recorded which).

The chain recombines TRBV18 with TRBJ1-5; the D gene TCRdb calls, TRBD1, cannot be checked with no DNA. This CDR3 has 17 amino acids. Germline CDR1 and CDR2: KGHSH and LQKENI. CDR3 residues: CASSPARGNTKRQPQHF.

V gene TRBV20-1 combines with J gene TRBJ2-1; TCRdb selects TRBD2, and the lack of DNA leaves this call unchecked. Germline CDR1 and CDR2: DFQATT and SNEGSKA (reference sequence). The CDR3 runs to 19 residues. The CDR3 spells CSARTLRLAGAGSIYEQFF.

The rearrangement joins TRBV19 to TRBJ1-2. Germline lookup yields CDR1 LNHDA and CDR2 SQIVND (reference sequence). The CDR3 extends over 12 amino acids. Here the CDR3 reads CASSREFYGYTF.

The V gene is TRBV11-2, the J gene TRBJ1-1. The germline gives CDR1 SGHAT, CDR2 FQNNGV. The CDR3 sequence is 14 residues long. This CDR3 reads CASSTMAAAAEAFF.

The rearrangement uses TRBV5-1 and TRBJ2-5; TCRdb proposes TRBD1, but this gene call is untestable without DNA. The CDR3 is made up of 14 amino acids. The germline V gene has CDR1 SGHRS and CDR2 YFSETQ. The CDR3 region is CASSMRGIQETQYF. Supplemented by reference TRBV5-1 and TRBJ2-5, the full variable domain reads KAGVTQTPRYLIKTRGQQVTLSCSPISGHRSVSWYQQTPGQGLQFLFEYFSETQRNKGNFPGRFSGRQFSNSRSEMNVSTLELGDSALYLCASSMRGIQETQYFGPGTRLLVL.

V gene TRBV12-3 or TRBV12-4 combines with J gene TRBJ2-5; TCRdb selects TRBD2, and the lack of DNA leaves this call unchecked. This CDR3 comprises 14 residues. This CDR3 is CASSFGGGLETQYF.

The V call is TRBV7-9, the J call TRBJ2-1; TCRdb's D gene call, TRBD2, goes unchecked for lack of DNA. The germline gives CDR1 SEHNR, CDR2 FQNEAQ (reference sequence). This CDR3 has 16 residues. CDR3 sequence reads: CASSSPGLALLNEQFF.

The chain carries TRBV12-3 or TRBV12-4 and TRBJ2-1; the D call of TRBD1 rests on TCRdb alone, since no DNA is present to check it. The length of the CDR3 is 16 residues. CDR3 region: CASSPKSGIGYNEQFF.

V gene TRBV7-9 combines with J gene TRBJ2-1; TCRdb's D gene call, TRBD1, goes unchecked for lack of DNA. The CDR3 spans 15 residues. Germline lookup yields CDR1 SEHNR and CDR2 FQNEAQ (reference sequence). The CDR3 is CASSFGWGTYNEQFF.

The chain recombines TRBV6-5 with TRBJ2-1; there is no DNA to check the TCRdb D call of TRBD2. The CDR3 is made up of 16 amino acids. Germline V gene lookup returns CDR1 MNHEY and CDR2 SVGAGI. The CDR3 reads CASSYGMSGRAGEQFF.

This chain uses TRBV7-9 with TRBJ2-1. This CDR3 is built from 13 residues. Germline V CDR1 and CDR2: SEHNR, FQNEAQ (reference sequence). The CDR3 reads CASSLAGGYEQFF.

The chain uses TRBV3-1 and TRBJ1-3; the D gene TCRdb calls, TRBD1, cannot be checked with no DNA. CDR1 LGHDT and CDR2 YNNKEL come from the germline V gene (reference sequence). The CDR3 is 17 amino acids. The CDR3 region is CASSRRSGRISGNTIYF.

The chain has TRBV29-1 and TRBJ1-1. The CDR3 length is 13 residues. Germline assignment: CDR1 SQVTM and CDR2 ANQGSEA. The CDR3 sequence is CSVEDRQVPEAFF.

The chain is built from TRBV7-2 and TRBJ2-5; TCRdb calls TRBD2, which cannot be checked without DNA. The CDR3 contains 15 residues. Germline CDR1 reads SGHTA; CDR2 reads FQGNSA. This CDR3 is CASSTGLAGVETQYF.

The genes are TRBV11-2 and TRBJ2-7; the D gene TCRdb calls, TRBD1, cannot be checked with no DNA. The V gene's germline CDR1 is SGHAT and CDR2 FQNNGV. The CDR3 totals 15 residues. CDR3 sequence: CASSTSRDRVYEQYF.

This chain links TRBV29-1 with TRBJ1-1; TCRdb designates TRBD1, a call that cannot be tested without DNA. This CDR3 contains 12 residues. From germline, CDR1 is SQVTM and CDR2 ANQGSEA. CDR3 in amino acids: CSARGWVTEAFF.

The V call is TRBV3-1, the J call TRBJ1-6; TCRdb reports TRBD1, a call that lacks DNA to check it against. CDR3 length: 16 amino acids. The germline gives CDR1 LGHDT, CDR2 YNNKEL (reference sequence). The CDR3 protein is CASRSMHRVSNSPLHF.

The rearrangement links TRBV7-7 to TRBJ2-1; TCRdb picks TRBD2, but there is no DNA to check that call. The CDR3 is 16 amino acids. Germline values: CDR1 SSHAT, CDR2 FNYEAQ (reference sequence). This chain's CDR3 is CASSRLSGGASREQFF.

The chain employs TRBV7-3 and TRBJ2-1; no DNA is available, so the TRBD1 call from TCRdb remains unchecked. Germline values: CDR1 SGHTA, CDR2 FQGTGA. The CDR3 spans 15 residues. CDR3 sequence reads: CASSPSGQGFLEQFF.

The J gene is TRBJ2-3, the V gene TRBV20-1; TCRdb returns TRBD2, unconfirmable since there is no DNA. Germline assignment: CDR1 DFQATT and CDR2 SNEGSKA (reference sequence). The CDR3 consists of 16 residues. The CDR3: CSARRGLAGGGGTQYF.

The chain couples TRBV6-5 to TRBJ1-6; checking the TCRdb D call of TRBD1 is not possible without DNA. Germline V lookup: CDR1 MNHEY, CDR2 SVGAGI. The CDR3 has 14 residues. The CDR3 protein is CASSYSTQGTPLHF.

This CDR3 reads CAISEVGTEAFF. The rearrangement links TRBV10-3 to TRBJ1-1. Germline CDR1 and CDR2: ENHRY and SYGVKD. This CDR3 is built from 12 residues.

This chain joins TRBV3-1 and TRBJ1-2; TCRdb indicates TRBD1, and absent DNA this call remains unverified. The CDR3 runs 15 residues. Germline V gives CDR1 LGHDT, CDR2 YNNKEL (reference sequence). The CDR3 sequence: CASTPISGTDFGYTF. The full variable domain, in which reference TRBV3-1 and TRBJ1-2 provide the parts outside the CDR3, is DTAVSQTPKYLVTQMGNDKSIKCEQNLGHDTMYWYKQDSKKFLKIMFSYNNKELIINETVPNRFSPKSPDKAHLNLHINSLELGDSAVYFCASTPISGTDFGYTFGSGTRLTVV.

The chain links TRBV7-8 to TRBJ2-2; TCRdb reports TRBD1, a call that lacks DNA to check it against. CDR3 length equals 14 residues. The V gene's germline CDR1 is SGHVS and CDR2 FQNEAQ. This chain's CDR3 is CASSFRAGSGELFF.

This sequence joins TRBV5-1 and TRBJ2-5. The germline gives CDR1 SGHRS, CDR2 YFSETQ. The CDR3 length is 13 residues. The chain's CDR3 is CASSFSLQETQYF.